This T cell receptor beta chain was retrieved from a study of cytomegalovirus exposure and HLA in healthy donors. General study findings and limits: A list of 150 to 200 TCR beta chains associated with cytomegalovirus was given.

The PCR was carried out with 60 Vbeta primers and 13 Jbeta primers. Repertoires were generated with immunoSEQ multiplex PCR, while TCRdb's copy carries only in-frame clones and drops some. The table lists 95,000 to 150,000 clones, about three quarters of them singletons. As concerns this clone: The antigen remains unidentified.

Sample: PBMCs. This TCR was sampled from a man aged 25 to 45 in good health and CMV-seronegative.

The CDR3 DNA follows: TGTGCCTGGAGTCTTCATGGGGCAGTGAACGAGCAGTACTTC. Encoded protein: CAWSLHGAVNEQYF. The rearrangement uses TRBV30 and TRBJ2-7, with D maybe TRBD1 (5 bases). Germline V lookup: CDR1 GTSNPN, CDR2 SVGIG (reference sequence). The ends were cut back, 2 bases at V and 5 bases at J, with 16 bases in the middle. This CDR3 is built from 14 residues.